This T cell receptor (beta chain) is drawn from a study of cytomegalovirus exposure and HLA in healthy donors (dated by TCRdb to 2016 to 2017). Regarding the research as a whole: An earlier analysis of 550 to 700 of the donors reported approximately 290 Gb of sequence data and about 100 million unique TCR beta sequences from some 180 million T cells. To study patterns of TCR occurrence, a later analysis re-analyzed previously published TCR beta repertoires from several hundred donors and added high-resolution HLA genotyping. High-throughput TCR immunosequencing, statistical association of individual TCRs with disease status, and machine learning were combined to predict cytomegalovirus infection status. An earlier analysis of roughly 580 of the donors used high-throughput TCR beta sequencing to judge whether each TCR beta V gene segment behaved as functional or pseudogenic. HLA typing covered class I and class II loci at four-digit resolution. The study used immunosequencing to profile the T cell repertoires of 600 to 850 subjects and linked those repertoires to cytomegalovirus serostatus. In a later genetic analysis, genome-wide SNP genotypes for 398 of the 666 donors were used, and that subset was treated as a discovery cohort. Of the 300 to 400 genotyped donors, about 84% fell in the genetic ancestry cluster associated with self-reported Caucasian donors. An early release covering 500 to 750 HLA-typed donors comprised about 300 gigabases of sequencing data and 65 million to 100 million unique TCR sequences. The aim of the study was to test whether cataloging public T cell receptors could identify signatures of past pathogen exposure. Several DR-DQ haplotypes were handled as single units for association and clustering, since linkage in the cohort was strong. Every repertoire in the discovery cohort had been generated on one and the same sequencing platform. The later analysis used no new phenotypic data to find candidate immune exposures, relying instead on TCR beta sequences and their occurrence across donors. Typing coverage differed by locus: A, B, C, DRB1 and DQB1 were typed in about 620-640 donors, DQA1 in about 500, DPA1 in nearly 610, and DPB1 in about 450. Donor age, sex, ethnicity and CMV serostatus were compiled alongside the repertoire data. Besides the first cohort of 666 subjects, a separate validation cohort made up of 120 different subjects was used. On average, roughly 250,000 unique TCR beta nucleotide sequences were sequenced per donor among 398 genotyped donors of the cohort, with around 19% of those sequences being non-productive. The study at large found these results: A further reported finding was that TCR beta sequences accurately predicted the HLA-A and HLA-B alleles for most subjects in the first cohort. When HLA alleles, especially DR and DQ, strongly co-occurred, attributing TCR associations to individual alleles was difficult. It was suggested by the authors that the approach could potentially be generalized to other disease states and immunological phenotypes. Roughly uniform sequencing depth across donors was assumed in presence/absence analyses, although this assumption may not hold. Across donors, most TCR sequences were observed very rarely, whereas some public TCRs were present in many individuals. Because the 87-base-pair reads could not distinguish some IMGT-functional V segments, including TRBV6-2 and TRBV6-3, those segments were excluded. About 17 rarely observed V segments, including chromosome 9 orphons, were excluded from the earlier analysis of almost 600 of the donors because counts were too low. In the study, approximately 160 TCR beta chains were listed as associated with cytomegalovirus. A cluster of highly shared sequence variants was judged likely to represent a technical artifact of the sequencing pipeline. According to a later analysis, parvovirus B19, influenza, CMV and Epstein-Barr virus appeared linked to several top co-occurrence clusters. Linkage disequilibrium might explain the correlated functional status among segregating V segments, but an unknown experimental factor could not be excluded. The only immune exposure information available for the cohort was CMV serostatus. According to a later genetic analysis, donors in an Asian-associated ancestry cluster had fewer N-insertions in productive TCRs than the roughly 700-donor mean. In a later analysis, around 15,000 TCR beta sequences were associated with specific HLA alleles at a false discovery rate of 0.05. This cohort had only TCR beta chains sequenced, and the lack of alpha or paired-chain data limited which features could be detected. Because HLA typing was missing for some donors at each locus, association tests included only the typed subset. Three of the identified cytomegalovirus-associated TCR beta chains were confirmed in vitro to be specific for cytomegalovirus antigens. According to a later analysis, TCR association rates differed among HLA loci, with DRB1 alleles showing the most associated TCRs and HLA-C alleles showing the fewest. According to a later analysis, most CMV-associated TCR beta chains appeared to be HLA-restricted, and the HLA associations seemed to be driven largely by CMV exposure. The classifier was reported to diagnose cytomegalovirus status with high specificity and sensitivity in both the original cohort and the validation cohort. A later genetic analysis associated a missense DCLRE1C variant with V-gene and J-gene trimming of TCR beta chains, and an independent cohort replicated the association. An earlier analysis of approximately 500 of the donors showed that most TCR beta V segments appeared in productive rearrangements either about 90% or about 30% of the time, which broadly matched IMGT annotations. A later analysis found that HLA-associated TCR beta chains were more clonally expanded and had lower generation probabilities than equally common non-associated chains.

Libraries were constructed by the immunoSEQ multiplex PCR assay. For the multiplex PCR, a mixture combining 60 forward primers for TCR Vbeta segments and 13 reverse primers for TCR Jbeta segments was used. The CDR3 region of rearranged TCR beta genes was amplified from genomic DNA by a multiplex PCR assay. The Illumina HiSeq System was used to sequence the amplified TCR beta libraries as 87-base-pair reads. As for the original processing: In a later analysis, around 80 million unique TCR beta chains were counted across the roughly 670 repertoires, and some 10 million of these chains were shared by at least two donors. To remove PCR and sequencing errors, raw reads were error-corrected and collapsed into unique sequences using a nearest-neighbor algorithm that merged closely related sequences. To assign V, D and J gene segments, CDR3 sequences were aligned to IMGT reference sequences. For a sequence to be retained, a match of at least six nucleotides was required to both a V gene segment and a J gene segment. Rearrangements were classified as productive when the CDR3 lacked stop codons and remained in frame with V and J, and all other rearrangements were classified as non-productive. CDR3 was defined by IMGT convention, running from the second conserved V-encoded cysteine to the conserved J-encoded phenylalanine. In an earlier analysis of around 640 of the donors, sequences lacking an unambiguous match to a single V gene segment were excluded. An earlier analysis of 587 of the donors called V segments functional above 56.7% productive rearrangements and segregating when the between-donor standard deviation exceeded 5%. A statistical classification framework was built to diagnose cytomegalovirus status from the catalog of TCR beta chain sequences. A later analysis assigned V and J genes by comparing TCR nucleotide sequences with IMGT/GENE-DB human TR gene sequences. The TCRdist pipeline was used in a later analysis to assign CDR3 sequences and most-parsimonious VDJ recombination scenarios. In a later analysis, each TCR beta chain was defined by its CDR3 amino acid sequence together with its V-gene family, and reads without a unique V-gene family were excluded. As a way to deal with suspected cross-contamination and a sequencing artifact, a later analysis dropped approximately 570 nucleotide sequences that were highly shared and had low generation probability. For each public chain, a later analysis derived a clonal expansion index from normalized ranks of inferred template counts within each repertoire. Generation probabilities in a later analysis came from a VDJ recombination model fitted to out-of-frame rearrangements, and those results were checked against IGoR. In a later analysis, TCR-TCR, TCR-HLA and TCR-CMV co-occurrence was scored with hypergeometric tests, and a repertoire-size bias correction was applied to TCR pairs. To estimate false discovery rates, a later analysis permuted the HLA or CMV assignments 20 times. A later analysis grouped co-occurring TCRs with DBSCAN, adding TCRdist sequence similarity when clustering within HLA-allele-positive subsets. For co-occurrence clustering, repertoires with fewer than 30,000 or more than 120,000 public chains were excluded, along with four or five repertoires with anomalous nucleotide sharing. TCRdb re-hosts the immuneACCESS table, in-frame sequences only. Its copies lack some clones; in the studies checked, an unresolved V gene accounts for under half of them, and the cause for the rest is not known. That table gives V, J and clone size, and the DNA gave D and trimming. This sample gives 90,000 to 120,000 clones in total; about 80% of them show up just once. The ten top clones hold approximately 4.2% of the sample.

Deletion took 3 bases off V and 0 bases off J, with a span of 9 bases between the germline ends. The cysteine opens and the phenylalanine closes a CDR3 of 14 amino acids. Only CDR3 DNA is held: 42 bases, read in frame from base 1. Per the germline V gene (reference sequence), PRHDT is the CDR1 and FYEKMQ is the CDR2. On this clone: Its antigen is not yet known. The input lacks base qualities; no much larger clone sits a single base away.

The cohort consisted of some 730 healthy bone marrow donors. All cohort members were sampled while nominally healthy, although unrecorded immune exposures were likely present. The donor was CMV seropositive and belonged to the group of 250 to 300 seropositive cohort members. Every donor gave a peripheral blood sample, and the peripheral blood mononuclear cells from that sample were used for TCR beta sequencing. Genomic DNA extraction from the blood cell samples was performed with the Qiagen DNeasy Blood Extraction Kit. The clonotype comes from a female donor in good health and CMV-seropositive. The sample taken for sequencing was PBMCs. The V and J segments used are TRBV13 and TRBJ2-7; the D gene remains uncertain. The DNA sequence is given as TGTGCCAGCAGCTTCTCCCAGGACTCCTACGAGCAGTACTTC. This encodes CASSFSQDSYEQYF.